This paragraph covers one TCR beta chain sequence. The target antigen is unknown. This entry is derived from a study of cytomegalovirus exposure and HLA in healthy donors. Study-wide background: Approximately 180 million T cells yielded roughly 120 million unique TCR beta sequences in earlier analysis. Study-level points and caveats: Equally common other TCR beta chains were less clonally expanded than HLA-associated ones, a later analysis found. There were 164 TCR beta chains listed as cytomegalovirus-associated.

Vbeta (60) and Jbeta (13) primers were used in the PCR. The method was immunoSEQ multiplex PCR; TCRdb's version includes in-frame clones alone and lacks a portion of them. The sample lists around 180,000 clones, around 83% occurring once. Sequences were obtained from PBMCs. This TCR was recovered from a girl aged 2 to 10 in good health and CMV-seropositive.

This chain's CDR3 is CASSSRAGGENEQFF. Here the CDR3 DNA reads TGTGCCAGCAGCTCCCGAGCGGGAGGTGAGAATGAGCAGTTCTTC. The chain employs TRBV11-2 and TRBJ2-1; the match to TRBD2 covers 9 bases. CDR1 and CDR2 from the germline V gene are SGHAT and FQNNGV. The CDR3 runs 15 residues. The J segment lost 7 bases and the V segment lost 4 bases, leaving 8 bases of the junction unmatched.